The source of this T cell receptor (beta chain) is a study of PD-1 blockade in mismatch repair-deficient tumors. Overall study findings and caveats: Rapid post-treatment expansion, then contraction, generally preceding radiologic response, marked tumor-resident clones.

Germline V gene data show CDR1 as MNHNS and CDR2 as SASEGT. V was pared by 7 bases and J by 5 bases, with 5 bases of the junction left unmatched. This CDR3 has 13 amino acids. PCR or immunohistochemistry showed mismatch repair deficiency in every enrolled patient. This clone was seen only once. As yet, its antigen is unknown. Libraries were prepared by immunoSEQ multiplex PCR; TCRdb keeps only in-frame clonotypes and omits some of them. The profile covers about 68,000 clones, with around 80% appearing a single time and about 5% taken by the ten largest. The clonotype originates from an adult with mismatch repair-deficient cancer. The chain recombines TRBV6-1 with TRBJ1-5; 7 bases are shared with TRBD1. The source material was peripheral blood, sampled 2 weeks after starting pembrolizumab. This CDR3 is CASTGGNHQPQHF. The CDR3 DNA follows: TGTGCCAGCACAGGGGGGAATCATCAGCCCCAGCATTTT.